Here is one TCR beta chain with its context. Its cognate antigen is unknown. The data were taken from a study of early T cells in non-severe SARS-CoV-2 infection. Study-wide context: Whole-blood bulk RNA, unsorted, was sequenced, and chains were unpaired. Study-level findings and limits: CD4 and private specificities were missed by VDJdb matching, which favored anti-spike CD8 responses.

Individual cDNA molecules each received unique molecular identifiers attached to them. TCRdb independently ran MiXCR on the 5' RACE reads; one entry per CDR3 protein. The sample shows some 59,000 distinct CDR3 sequences, less than 11% of them seen only once. Looked up from germline, CDR1 is SEHNR and CDR2 is FQNEAQ (reference sequence). CDR3 length: 12 residues. The junction had 4 bases not matched to a gene; V was cut back by 10 bases and J by 4 bases. Source material: whole blood. The TCR originated in an adult who was a healthcare worker with PCR-confirmed SARS-CoV-2 infection or an uninfected control (not recorded which). This rearrangement joins TRBV7-9 to TRBJ2-4; 7 bases agree with TRBD1. In DNA, the CDR3 is TGTGCCATACCGGGACAGAAAAACATTCAGTACTTC. This gives the protein CAIPGQKNIQYF.